These 10 T cell receptor beta chains were sequenced from one sample in a study of shared clonotypes between healthy human individuals. The assay was immunoSEQ multiplex PCR, and TCRdb's table has in-frame clones only and misses some. Of approximately 2.1 million clones listed, approximately 93% are singletons. Specimen: naive CD4+ T cells from PBMCs. Subset defined: CD45RA+ positively selected. The source is a man in his late teens or twenties in good health. Some clones in this sample may be carry-over from other donors' samples.

This chain joins TRBV5-1 and TRBJ2-7, with D possibly TRBD1 on 6 matching bases. Trimming pared 4 bases from V and 0 bases from J, leaving 17 bases between. Germline values: CDR1 SGHRS, CDR2 YFSETQ. The CDR3 totals 16 residues. The CDR3 DNA sequence: TGCGCCAGCAGCCTCGATAACCAGGGGAACTCCTACGAGCAGTACTTC. Amino acid sequence: CASSLDNQGNSYEQYF. The full variable domain, in which reference TRBV5-1 and TRBJ2-7 provide the parts outside the CDR3, is KAGVTQTPRYLIKTRGQQVTLSCSPISGHRSVSWYQQTPGQGLQFLFEYFSETQRNKGNFPGRFSGRQFSNSRSEMNVSTLELGDSALYLCASSLDNQGNSYEQYFGPGTRLTVT.

This clone turned up a few times. The identical CDR3 is also encoded by other nucleotide sequences in the sample. The V gene is TRBV7-2, the J gene TRBJ1-1; 8 positions agree with TRBD1. This CDR3 region has 14 residues. V lost 3 bases to trimming and J lost 1 base; unmatched junction nucleotides: 1. CDR1 and CDR2 from the germline V gene are SGHTA and FQGNSA. The CDR3 sequence is CASSFDRGNTEAFF. The DNA of the CDR3 is TGTGCCAGCAGCTTCGACAGGGGGAACACTGAAGCTTTCTTT.

CDR3 loop: CASSLLSAYEQYF. The CDR3 DNA reads TGTGCCAGCTCACTTCTTTCCGCCTACGAGCAGTACTTC. The V call is TRBV18, the J call TRBJ2-7; unclear D gene. In germline, CDR1 is KGHSH, CDR2 LQKENI. The CDR3 is 13 amino acids. V lost 4 bases, J lost 2 bases, and 9 bases lay in between. The complete variable domain, with remaining parts taken from reference TRBV18 and TRBJ2-7, reads NAGVMQNPRHLVRRRGQEARLRCSPMKGHSHVYWYRQLPEEGLKFMVYLQKENIIDESGMPKERFSAEFPKEGPSILRIQQVVRGDSAAYFCASSLLSAYEQYFGPGTRLTVT.

The rearrangement links TRBV7-9 to TRBJ2-5; TRBD2 aligns across 8 bases. CDR1 SEHNR and CDR2 FQNEAQ come from the germline V gene (reference sequence). The CDR3 is 15 amino acids. V lost 4 bases and J lost 5; bases outside the gene matches: 9. CDR3 sequence: CASSSGAPGGETQYF. CDR3 DNA sequence: TGTGCCAGCAGCTCCGGGGCCCCGGGAGGGGAGACCCAGTACTTC. Full variable domain (missing parts from reference TRBV7-9 and TRBJ2-5): DTGVSQNPRHKITKRGQNVTFRCDPISEHNRLYWYRQTLGQGPEFLTYFQNEAQLEKSRLLSDRFSAERPKGSFSTLEIQRTEQGDSAMYLCASSSGAPGGETQYFGPGTRLLVL.

The CDR3 sequence: CASSNGQSPGNQPQHF. The CDR3 bases are TGTGCCAGTAGTAATGGCCAGAGCCCGGGGAATCAGCCCCAGCATTTT. The genes are TRBV19 and TRBJ1-5, with unresolved D. This CDR3 spans 16 amino acids. CDR1 and CDR2 (germline): LNHDA, SQIVND (reference sequence). V was trimmed by 4 bases and J by 4 bases, leaving 17 bases between them. The complete variable domain, with remaining parts taken from reference TRBV19 and TRBJ1-5, reads DGGITQSPKYLFRKEGQNVTLSCEQNLNHDAMYWYRQDPGQGLRLIYYSQIVNDFQKGDIAEGYSVSREKKESFPLTVTSAQKNPTAFYLCASSNGQSPGNQPQHFGDGTRLSIL.

The chain carries TRBV5-1 and TRBJ2-1, with 8 positions matching TRBD2. V was clipped by 4 bases and J by 9 bases; unmatched bases: 15. CDR3 length: 16 residues. Germline assignment: CDR1 SGHRS and CDR2 YFSETQ. CDR3 nucleotide sequence: TGCGCCAGCAGCCAAGCCCATAGCGGGGAGGGTGTTGAGCAGTTCTTC. The encoded protein is CASSQAHSGEGVEQFF. Complete variable domain (other parts from reference TRBV5-1 and TRBJ2-1): KAGVTQTPRYLIKTRGQQVTLSCSPISGHRSVSWYQQTPGQGLQFLFEYFSETQRNKGNFPGRFSGRQFSNSRSEMNVSTLELGDSALYLCASSQAHSGEGVEQFFGPGTRLTVL.

The rearrangement joins TRBV28 to TRBJ2-1; TRBD2 matches at 7 bases. V lost 7 bases to trimming and J lost 9 bases; unmatched junction nucleotides: 18. In germline, CDR1 is MDHEN, CDR2 SYDVKM. This CDR3 comprises 16 residues. CDR3 nucleotide sequence: TGTGCCAGCAAGTTCACTGGCGGGAGTGTTGGGGTTGAGCAGTTCTTC. It translates to CASKFTGGSVGVEQFF.

The V and J genes are TRBV9 and TRBJ1-1; D is unresolved. The CDR3 loop spans 12 amino acids. Germline V gene sequence: CDR1 SGDLS, CDR2 YYNGEE. Trimming pared 0 bases from V and 8 bases from J, leaving 8 bases between. For the CDR3, the DNA is TGTGCCAGCAGCGTAGTCGATGGGGAAGCTTTCTTT. It codes for CASSVVDGEAFF.

This chain links TRBV18 with TRBJ2-7, with 7 bases matching TRBD1. Looked up from germline, CDR1 is KGHSH and CDR2 is LQKENI. Germline trimming cut 0 bases from V and 2 bases from J; bases unmatched to any gene: 4. CDR3 length: 15 residues. CDR3 coding DNA: TGTGCCAGCTCACCACCCCCAGGGGGTACCTACGAGCAGTACTTC. It yields the protein CASSPPPGGTYEQYF.

The V call is TRBV5-4, the J call TRBJ2-7; 7 bases are a match to TRBD1. The V gene's germline CDR1 is SGHNT and CDR2 YYREEE (reference sequence). The V segment lost 3 bases and the J segment 3 bases; nucleotides outside the gene matches: 6. The CDR3 length is 14 residues. In nucleotides, the CDR3 is TGTGCCAGCAGCTCTGGACAGGCGAGCTACGAGCAGTACTTC. This gives the protein CASSSGQASYEQYF.